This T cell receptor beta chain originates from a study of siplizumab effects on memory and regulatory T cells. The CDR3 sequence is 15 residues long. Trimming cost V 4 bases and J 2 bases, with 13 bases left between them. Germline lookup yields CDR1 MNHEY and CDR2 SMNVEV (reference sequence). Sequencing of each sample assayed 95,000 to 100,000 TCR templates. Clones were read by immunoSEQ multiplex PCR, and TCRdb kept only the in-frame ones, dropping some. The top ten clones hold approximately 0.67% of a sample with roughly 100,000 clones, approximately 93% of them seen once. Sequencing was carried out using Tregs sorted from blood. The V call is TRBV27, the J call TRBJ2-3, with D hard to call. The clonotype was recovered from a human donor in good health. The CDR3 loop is CASSSRPFPTDTQYF. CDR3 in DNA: TGTGCCAGCAGTTCCCGGCCCTTCCCCACAGATACGCAGTATTTT.